The sequence of this T cell receptor beta chain was determined in a study of CD8+ T cells in alopecia areata. On the study more broadly: Oral tofacitinib, 5 to 10 mg twice daily, was given in an open-label trial. Findings of the study overall: Normal scalp showed lower clonality than lesional scalp, especially alopecia totalis/universalis.

Germline CDR1 and CDR2: KGHSH and LQKENI. Between the trimmed V and J ends, which lost 0 bases and 5 bases, there was a span of 17 bases. There are 17 residues in the CDR3. Noted treatment: oral pan-JAK inhibitor, 5-10 mg twice daily. To note about this clone: The antigen is not known.

RNA, once extracted, was reverse transcribed into cDNA for use as the sequencing template. Assay used: immunoSEQ multiplex PCR; TCRdb lists only in-frame clones, some missing. The top ten clones hold around 0.48% of a sample with 200,000 to 250,000 clones, 35% to 45% of them seen once. The source was CD4+ T cells sorted from blood, collected at approximately week 30, from a patient treated with tofacitinib. The chain is built from TRBV18 and TRBJ2-4, with D perhaps TRBD2 (5 bases). The sequence came from a human donor with alopecia areata. The DNA of the CDR3 is TGTGCCAGCTCACCACCTCAACAGACTACCCCCCAAAACATTCAGTACTTC. It codes for CASSPPQQTTPQNIQYF.